This T cell receptor beta chain was identified in a study of patients and donors after allogeneic stem cell transplantation. TCRdb ran MiXCR on the RT-PCR reads and lists one entry per CDR3 protein. The table lists roughly 960,000 distinct CDR3 sequences, approximately 19% of them singletons. CDR3 length equals 14 residues. CDR1 and CDR2 (germline): SNHLY, FYNNEI. The ends were cut back, 8 bases at V and 7 bases at J, with 18 bases in the middle. The sample comprised blood, either unsorted or a sorted T cell fraction (not recorded which). This rearrangement joins TRBV2 to TRBJ2-1; either TRBD1 or TRBD2 may fit D (5 bases each). The origin of this receptor is a human donor who was either an allogeneic HSCT recipient or a stem cell or donor lymphocyte infusion donor (not recorded which). It is not recorded whose cells these are; they may come from a transplant donor. CDR3 DNA sequence: TGTGCCAGCCTAAGGGACCGAGAACCGAATGAGCAGTTCTTC. Residues: CASLRDREPNEQFF.